The table lists the clone carrying this T cell receptor beta chain with a few counts. Its antigen is unidentified. The V gene lost 1 base and the J gene lost 4 bases, with 11 bases spanning the gap. This CDR3 region has 14 residues. CDR1 and CDR2 (germline): DFQATT, SNEGSKA (reference sequence). In TCRdb, the reads were re-called with MiXCR into one record per CDR3 protein. Among about 210,000 distinct CDR3 sequences, 6% to 8% were seen once, and the ten largest hold around 6.5%. This entry belongs to a study of T cell repertoires in cytomegalovirus infection. On the study more broadly: From public TCR beta signatures came an indication of both CMV infection and matching HLA type.

General study findings and limits: There were HLA-C-restricted CMV-specific TCR beta clonotypes dominating the ex vivo response.

This chain joins TRBV20-1 and TRBJ1-5; D possibly corresponds to TRBD1 (6 bases). What was sequenced was PBMCs. This TCR was recovered from a human donor in good health (CMV status not recorded). Some clones in this sample may be carry-over from other donors' samples. CDR3 sequence (DNA): TGCAGTGCTAGAGTTTGGACAGAAAATCAGCCCCAGCATTTT. This sequence encodes CSARVWTENQPQHF.